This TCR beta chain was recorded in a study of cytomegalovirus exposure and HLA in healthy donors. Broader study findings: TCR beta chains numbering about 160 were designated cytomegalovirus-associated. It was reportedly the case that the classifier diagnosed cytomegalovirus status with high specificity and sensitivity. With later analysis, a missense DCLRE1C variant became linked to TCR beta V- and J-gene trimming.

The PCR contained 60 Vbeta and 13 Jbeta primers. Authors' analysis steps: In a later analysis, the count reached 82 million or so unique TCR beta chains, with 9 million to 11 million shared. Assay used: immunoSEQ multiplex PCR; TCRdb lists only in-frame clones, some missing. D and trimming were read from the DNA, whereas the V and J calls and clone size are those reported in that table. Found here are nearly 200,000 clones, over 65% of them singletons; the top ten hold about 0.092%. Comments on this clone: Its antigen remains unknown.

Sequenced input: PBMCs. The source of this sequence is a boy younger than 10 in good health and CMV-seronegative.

For the CDR3, the DNA is TGTGCCAGCAGCCAAGACCGGGGGGGTGGTACAGATACGCAGTATTTT. Translation: CASSQDRGGGTDTQYF. This chain joins TRBV4-2 and TRBJ2-3; TRBD2 agrees at 8 bases. With V trimmed by 0 bases and J by 3 bases, 5 bases remained unmatched. In germline, CDR1 is LGHNA, CDR2 YNFKEQ. CDR3 length: 16 residues.